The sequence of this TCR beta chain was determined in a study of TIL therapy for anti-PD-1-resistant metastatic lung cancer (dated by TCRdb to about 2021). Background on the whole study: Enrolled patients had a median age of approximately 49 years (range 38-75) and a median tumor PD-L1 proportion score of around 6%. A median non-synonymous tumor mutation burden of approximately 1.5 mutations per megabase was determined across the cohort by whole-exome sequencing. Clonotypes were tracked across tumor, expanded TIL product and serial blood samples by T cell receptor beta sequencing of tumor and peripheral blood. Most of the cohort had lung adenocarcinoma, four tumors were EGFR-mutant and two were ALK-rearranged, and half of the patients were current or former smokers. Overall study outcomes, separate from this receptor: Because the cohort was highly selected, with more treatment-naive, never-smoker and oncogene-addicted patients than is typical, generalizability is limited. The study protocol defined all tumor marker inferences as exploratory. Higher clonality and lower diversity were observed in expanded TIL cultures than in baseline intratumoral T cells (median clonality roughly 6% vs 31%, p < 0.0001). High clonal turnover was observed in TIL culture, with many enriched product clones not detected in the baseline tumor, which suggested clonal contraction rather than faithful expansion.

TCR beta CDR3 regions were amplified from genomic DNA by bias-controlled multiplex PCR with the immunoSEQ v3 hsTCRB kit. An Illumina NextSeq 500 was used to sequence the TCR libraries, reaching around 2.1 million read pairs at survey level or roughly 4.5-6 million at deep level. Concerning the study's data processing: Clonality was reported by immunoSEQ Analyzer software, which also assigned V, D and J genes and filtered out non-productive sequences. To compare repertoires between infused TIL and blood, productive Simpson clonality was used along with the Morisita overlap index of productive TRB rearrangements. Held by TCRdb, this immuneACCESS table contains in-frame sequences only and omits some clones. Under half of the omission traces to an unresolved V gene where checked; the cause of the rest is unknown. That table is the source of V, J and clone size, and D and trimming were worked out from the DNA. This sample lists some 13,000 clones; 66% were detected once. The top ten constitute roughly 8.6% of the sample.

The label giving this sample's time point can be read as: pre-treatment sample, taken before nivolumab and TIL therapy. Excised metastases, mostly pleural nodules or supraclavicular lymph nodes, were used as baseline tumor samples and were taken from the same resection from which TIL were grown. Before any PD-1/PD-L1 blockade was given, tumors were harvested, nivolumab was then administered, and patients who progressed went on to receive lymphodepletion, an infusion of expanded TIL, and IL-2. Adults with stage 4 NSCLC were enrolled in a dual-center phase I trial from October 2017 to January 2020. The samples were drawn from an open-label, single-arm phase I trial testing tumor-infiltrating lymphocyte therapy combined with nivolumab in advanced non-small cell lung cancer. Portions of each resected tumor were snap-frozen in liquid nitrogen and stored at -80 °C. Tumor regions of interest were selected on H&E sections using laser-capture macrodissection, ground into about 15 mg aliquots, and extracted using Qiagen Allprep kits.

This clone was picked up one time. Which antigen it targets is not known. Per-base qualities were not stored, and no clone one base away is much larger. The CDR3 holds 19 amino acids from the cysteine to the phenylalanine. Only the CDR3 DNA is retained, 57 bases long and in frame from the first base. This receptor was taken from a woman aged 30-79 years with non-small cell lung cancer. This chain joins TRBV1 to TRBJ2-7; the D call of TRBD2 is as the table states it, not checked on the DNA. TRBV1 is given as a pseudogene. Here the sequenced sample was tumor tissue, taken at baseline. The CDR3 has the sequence CTSSQDGTSGRGMSYEQYF. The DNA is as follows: TGCACCAGCAGCCAAGACGGGACTAGCGGGAGGGGTATGTCCTACGAGCAGTACTTC.